Each of the 27 T cell receptor beta chains below was sequenced from the same sample in a study of identical twins listed by TCRdb under 2016. Libraries were constructed by 5' RACE. The sequencing machine was an Illumina HiSeq 2000. The public reads were reprocessed in TCRdb via fastp at Q25 and MiXCR, keeping in-frame beta chains. For every CDR3 protein sequence, its rows merge into one entry that carries the most common genes and DNA. In all, the sample holds hundreds of thousands of distinct CDR3 sequences, and approximately 22% of those were seen once. Of the sample, about 4.5% falls within the top ten clones. These data were also filed under a second study, of T cells expressing NK-cell markers.

Sequencing was carried out using PBMCs. The receptors were sampled from a woman aged 18-30 years in good health.

This clonotype was recorded a few times. This chain joins TRBV29-1 and TRBJ2-1, with 9 nucleotides matching TRBD2. This CDR3 has 14 amino acids. Per germline, CDR1 SQVTM and CDR2 ANQGSEA. V shed 1 base, J shed 8 bases, and the junction held 6 bases outside the gene matches. This CDR3 is CSVEGGGRVHEQFF. The CDR3 region has the DNA TGCAGCGTTGAAGGGGGCGGGAGGGTACATGAGCAGTTCTTC.

On this clonotype itself: Relative to the germline gene, one junction end is altered; a read error may explain this. J is TRBJ2-3 and V is TRBV7-7; a weak D match, TRBD2 (6 bases). There are 14 residues in the CDR3. Germline CDR1 reads SSHAT; CDR2 reads FNYEAQ (reference sequence). In DNA, the CDR3 is TGTGCTAGCAGCCTAGGAGGGGAGGAAGATACGCAGTATTTT. Amino acids: CASSLGGEEDTQYF.

The chain has TRBV5-6 and TRBJ2-1, with TRBD2 matching over 10 bases. There are 15 residues in the CDR3. Germline trimming cut 3 bases from V and 4 bases from J; bases unmatched to any gene: 4. Per the germline V gene, CDR1 is SGHDT and CDR2 is YYEEEE. CDR3 amino acids: CASSWQRGGYNEQFF. The CDR3 DNA reads as TGTGCCAGCAGCTGGCAGCGGGGGGGATACAATGAGCAGTTCTTC. The complete variable domain, with remaining parts taken from reference TRBV5-6 and TRBJ2-1, reads DAGVTQSPTHLIKTRGQQVTLRCSPKSGHDTVSWYQQALGQGPQFIFQYYEEEERQRGNFPDRFSGHQFPNYSSELNVNALLLGDSALYLCASSWQRGGYNEQFFGPGTRLTVL.

This clonotype was picked up many times. The chain uses TRBV9 and TRBJ1-4; no clear D. The CDR3 consists of 14 residues. Germline V gives CDR1 SGDLS, CDR2 YYNGEE. V was cut by 4 bases and J by 2 bases, with 9 bases left in between. As DNA, the CDR3 is TGTGCCAGCAGCCCCCAAGGGACTAATGAAAAACTGTTTTTT. Protein: CASSPQGTNEKLFF.

The rearrangement joins TRBV5-1 to TRBJ1-6; unclear D gene. Trimming pared 0 bases from V and 5 bases from J, leaving 12 bases between. Germline values: CDR1 SGHRS, CDR2 YFSETQ. This CDR3 comprises 16 residues. The CDR3 nucleotides are TGCGCCAGCAGCTTGGCCTCCGTCCTAGATAATTCACCCCTCCACTTT. Protein product: CASSLASVLDNSPLHF.

Only a few counts were recorded for this clonotype. The chain couples TRBV9 to TRBJ2-7, with TRBD2 matching over 7 bases. Trimming at V came to 3 bases and at J to 4 bases, leaving 7 bases not matched to a gene. Germline CDR1 reads SGDLS; CDR2 reads YYNGEE. The CDR3 runs 14 residues. CDR3 nucleotides: TGTGCCAGCAGCGGAGGCGGGAGAGGTTACGAGCAGTACTTC. It is translated as CASSGGGRGYEQYF. Combining the CDR3 with reference TRBV9 and TRBJ2-7 gives the whole variable domain DSGVTQTPKHLITATGQRVTLRCSPRSGDLSVYWYQQSLDQGLQFLIQYYNGEERAKGNILERFSAQQFPDLHSELNLSSLELGDSALYFCASSGGGRGYEQYFGPGTRLTVT.

The chain links TRBV15 to TRBJ2-1; TRBD2 agrees at 9 bases. CDR3 length: 15 amino acids. Germline trimming cut 6 bases from V and 0 bases from J; bases unmatched to any gene: 3. Germline CDR1 and CDR2: LNHNV and YYDKDF (reference sequence). In nucleotides, the CDR3 is TGTGCCACCAGACGCGGGGGGGCCTCCTACAATGAGCAGTTCTTC. Amino acids: CATRRGGASYNEQFF.

This clonotype has just a few counts. The chain uses TRBV10-3 and TRBJ1-6; D ambiguous. The CDR3 contains 14 residues. The germline V gene has CDR1 ENHRY and CDR2 SYGVKD. Trimming removed 0 bases from V and 7 bases from J, with 7 bases in between. The chain's CDR3 is CAISESLTNSPLHF. In DNA, the CDR3 is TGTGCCATCAGTGAGTCCCTGACGAATTCACCCCTCCACTTT.

The sample holds a few counts of this clonotype. CDR3 nucleotide sequence: TGCAGCGTTGATGGTTCCAGCGGGGGGGCGTCGGATACGCAGTATTTT. This translates into CSVDGSSGGASDTQYF. This chain connects TRBV29-1 to TRBJ2-3; 10 nucleotides align to TRBD2. The CDR3 covers 16 residues. The V and J ends lost 3 bases and 6 bases, in that order; junction bases with no gene match: 12. The germline CDR1 and CDR2 sequences are SQVTM and ANQGSEA.

The CDR3 bases are TGTGCCAGCAGCCCGCCGACAGGGCTAGCCAAAAACATTCAGTACTTC. As protein: CASSPPTGLAKNIQYF. The chain uses TRBV7-2 and TRBJ2-4, with 7 bases that match TRBD1. Germline CDR1 reads SGHTA; CDR2 reads FQGNSA. The CDR3 has 16 residues. V was pared by 5 bases and J by 0 bases, with 7 bases of the junction left unmatched.

V usage is TRBV3-1 and J usage is TRBJ2-3; D remains unclear. The ends were cut back, 4 bases at V and 3 bases at J, with 8 bases in the middle. This CDR3 has 13 residues. From germline, CDR1 is LGHDT and CDR2 YNNKEL (reference sequence). CDR3 in amino acids: CASSPIVTDTQYF. In DNA, the CDR3 is TGTGCCAGCAGCCCGATCGTTACAGATACGCAGTATTTT.

The gene calls are TRBV5-1 and TRBJ2-7; TRBD1 agrees at 7 bases. CDR3 length equals 15 residues. The V and J ends lost 4 bases and 5 bases, in that order; junction bases with no gene match: 12. The germline gives CDR1 SGHRS, CDR2 YFSETQ. CDR3 sequence (DNA): TGCGCCAGCAGCAGAATTCTGACAGGGTCCCACGAGCAGTACTTC. Translated, it gives CASSRILTGSHEQYF.

This CDR3 reads CASSFLQMYEQFF. CDR3 bases: TGTGCCAGCAGCTTTTTACAGATGTATGAGCAGTTCTTC. The V gene is TRBV11-2, the J gene TRBJ2-1; no definite D call. The ends were cut back, 3 bases at V and 8 bases at J, with 11 bases in the middle. Germline V gene data show CDR1 as SGHAT and CDR2 as FQNNGV. This CDR3 comprises 13 residues.

This clonotype was seen a handful of times. The rearrangement links TRBV20-1 to TRBJ2-1; tentative D call: TRBD2 (6 bases). Germline V gives CDR1 DFQATT, CDR2 SNEGSKA (reference sequence). CDR3 length: 12 residues. Between the trimmed V and J ends, which lost 2 bases and 10 bases, there was a span of 12 bases. CDR3 residues: CSARFISGEQFF. DNA of the CDR3: TGCAGTGCTAGATTCATTAGCGGAGAGCAGTTCTTC.

This chain connects TRBV6-5 to TRBJ2-7; maybe TRBD2 (5 bases). This CDR3 has 15 amino acids. From germline, CDR1 is MNHEY and CDR2 SVGAGI. With 2 bases removed from V and 5 bases from J, the gap between germline ends came to 16 bases. CDR3 loop: CASSYGTRVNNEQYF. CDR3 coding DNA: TGTGCCAGCAGTTACGGAACTAGAGTCAACAACGAGCAGTACTTC.

Here the CDR3 DNA reads TGTGCCAGCAGTGTCCAACCCATCCTAGCGGGGGAGAATGAGCAGTTCTTC. It encodes CASSVQPILAGENEQFF. The gene calls are TRBV12-3 or TRBV12-4 and TRBJ2-1; 10 positions match TRBD2. The CDR3 has 17 amino acids. V trimming: 5 bases; J trimming: 7 bases; junction bases outside the gene matches: 14.

The genes are TRBV25-1 and TRBJ2-2; D not certain. The germline V and J ends were trimmed by 2 bases and 6 bases, with 7 bases remaining between them. This CDR3 has 13 amino acids. Germline assignment: CDR1 MGHDK and CDR2 SYGVNS. This CDR3 reads CASSEVGSGELFF. The CDR3 DNA is TGTGCCAGCAGTGAAGTGGGGTCCGGGGAGCTGTTTTTT.

The genes are TRBV20-1 and TRBJ2-1; 10 bases are a match to TRBD2. The CDR3 runs 15 residues. The J segment lost 7 bases and the V segment lost 2 bases, leaving 8 bases of the junction unmatched. Per germline, CDR1 DFQATT and CDR2 SNEGSKA (reference sequence). CDR3 residues: CSARTLAGVVNEQFF. CDR3 bases: TGCAGTGCTAGAACCCTAGCGGGAGTCGTGAATGAGCAGTTCTTC.

V and J are TRBV9 and TRBJ1-6; no clear D gene. The CDR3 spans 14 residues. V was cut by 0 bases and J by 6 bases, with 7 bases left in between. Germline V gene lookup returns CDR1 SGDLS and CDR2 YYNGEE. The CDR3 loop reads CASSVEGINSPLHF. The CDR3 bases are TGTGCCAGCAGCGTAGAAGGGATTAATTCACCCCTCCACTTT.

This clonotype has only a few counts. This sequence joins TRBV20-1 and TRBJ2-5; the D gene is possibly TRBD2 (5 bases). Germline loops: CDR1 DFQATT, CDR2 SNEGSKA (reference sequence). The V end lost 1 base, the J end lost 1 base, and 13 bases lay between the germline ends. This CDR3 contains 15 residues. The CDR3 region is CSARAPSRSQETQYF. For the CDR3, the DNA is TGCAGTGCTAGAGCGCCTAGCCGGAGCCAAGAGACCCAGTACTTC.

In this sample, this clonotype turned up many times. The rearrangement joins TRBV12-3 or TRBV12-4 to TRBJ2-7; D unclear. CDR3 size: 13 residues. Trimming pared 6 bases from V and 2 bases from J, leaving 11 bases between. DNA of the CDR3: TGTGCCAGCAGCTTTGGCAGAGCCTACGAGCAGTACTTC. Translation gives CASSFGRAYEQYF.

The rearrangement uses TRBV5-1 and TRBJ2-3, with D perhaps matching TRBD1 or TRBD2 (6 bases each). The CDR3 loop spans 16 amino acids. Germline CDR1 SGHRS, CDR2 YFSETQ. V was clipped by 0 bases and J by 4 bases, with 15 bases between them. The DNA for the CDR3 is TGCGCCAGCAGCTTGGGAAGACTAGAGGGGGCAGATACGCAGTATTTT. Translating gives CASSLGRLEGADTQYF.

This chain joins TRBV29-1 and TRBJ2-7; D remains ambiguous. The CDR3 is 10 amino acids. Looked up from germline, CDR1 is SQVTM and CDR2 is ANQGSEA. With 5 bases removed from V and 6 bases from J, the gap between germline ends came to 8 bases. This chain's CDR3 is CSVLRGEQYF. For the CDR3, the DNA is TGCAGCGTTCTTAGAGGCGAGCAGTACTTC.

The chain employs TRBV9 and TRBJ2-7; maybe TRBD1 (6 bases). Germline CDR1 SGDLS, CDR2 YYNGEE. CDR3 length: 14 residues. V lost 3 bases, J lost 0 bases, and 10 bases lay in between. CDR3 region: CASSAVGHSYEQYF. CDR3 coding DNA: TGTGCCAGCAGCGCAGTGGGACACTCCTACGAGCAGTACTTC.

J is TRBJ2-1 and V is TRBV20-1; 15 bases are a match to TRBD2. The length of the CDR3 is 15 residues. Germline-derived CDR1 and CDR2 are DFQATT and SNEGSKA (reference sequence). The J segment lost 6 bases and the V segment lost 3 bases, leaving 3 bases of the junction unmatched. CDR3 nucleotides: TGCAGTGCTAGGCAGGGACTAGCGGGGGGCAATGAGCAGTTCTTC. Encoded protein: CSARQGLAGGNEQFF.

This clonotype has only a few counts. V gene TRBV7-2 combines with J gene TRBJ2-1, with 13 bases aligning to TRBD2. Germline CDR1 reads SGHTA; CDR2 reads FQGNSA. Losses at the gene ends were 5 bases for V and 9 bases for J; bases not matched to a gene: 4. The CDR3 consists of 14 residues. CDR3 DNA: TGTGCCAGCAGCCCAGGACTAGCGGGAGTTGAGCAGTTCTTC. Translating it yields CASSPGLAGVEQFF. The full variable domain, rest sourced from reference TRBV7-2 and TRBJ2-1, is GAGVSQSPSNKVTEKGKDVELRCDPISGHTALYWYRQSLGQGLEFLIYFQGNSAPDKSGLPSDRFSAERTGGSVSTLTIQRTQQEDSAVYLCASSPGLAGVEQFFGPGTRLTVL.

The CDR3 DNA reads TGTGCCAGCAGCTTACACAATGATGGTGAGCAGTTCTTC. Translated: CASSLHNDGEQFF. The chain links TRBV7-3 to TRBJ2-1; the D is unclear. Trimming took 2 bases from V and 9 from J, leaving 11 bases between them. Germline assignment: CDR1 SGHTA and CDR2 FQGTGA. The CDR3 consists of 13 residues.